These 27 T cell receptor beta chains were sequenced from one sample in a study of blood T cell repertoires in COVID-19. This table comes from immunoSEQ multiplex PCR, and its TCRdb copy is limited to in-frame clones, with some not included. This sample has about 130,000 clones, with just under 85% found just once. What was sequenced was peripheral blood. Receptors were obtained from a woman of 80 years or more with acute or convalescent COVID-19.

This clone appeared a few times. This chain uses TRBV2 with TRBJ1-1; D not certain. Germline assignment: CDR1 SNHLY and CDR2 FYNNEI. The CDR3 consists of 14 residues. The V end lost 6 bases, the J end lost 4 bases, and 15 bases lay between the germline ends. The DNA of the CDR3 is TGTGCCAGCAGAATAACGGGGTTGGGCACTGAAGCTTTCTTT. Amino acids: CASRITGLGTEAFF.

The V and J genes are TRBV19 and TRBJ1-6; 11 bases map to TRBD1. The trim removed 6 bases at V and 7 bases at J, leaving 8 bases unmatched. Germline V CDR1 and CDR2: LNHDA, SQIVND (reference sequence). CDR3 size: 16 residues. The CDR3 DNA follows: TGTGCCAGTAGACGGGACAGGGGGGCTTTCAATTCACCCCTCCACTTT. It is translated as CASRRDRGAFNSPLHF.

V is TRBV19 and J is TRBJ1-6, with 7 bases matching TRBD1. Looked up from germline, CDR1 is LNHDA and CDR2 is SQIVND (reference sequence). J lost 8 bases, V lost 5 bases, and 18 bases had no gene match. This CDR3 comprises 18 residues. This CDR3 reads CASSREVRHSGTDSPLHF. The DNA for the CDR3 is TGTGCCAGTAGTCGAGAGGTAAGGCACTCCGGGACAGATTCACCCCTCCACTTT.

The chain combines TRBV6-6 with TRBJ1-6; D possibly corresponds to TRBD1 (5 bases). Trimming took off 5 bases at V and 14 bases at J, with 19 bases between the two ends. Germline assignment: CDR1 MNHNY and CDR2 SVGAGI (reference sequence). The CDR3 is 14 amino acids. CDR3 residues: CASSLGGSTESLHF. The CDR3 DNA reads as TGTGCCAGCAGTCTGGGGGGGTCCACCGAGTCCCTCCACTTT.

CDR3 loop: CASSVYSSNQPQHF. The DNA for the CDR3 is TGTGCCAGCAGCGTTTACAGTAGCAATCAGCCCCAGCATTTT. V gene TRBV5-6 combines with J gene TRBJ1-5, with D unresolved. Trimming shortened V by 4 bases and J by 0 bases, and 8 bases separated the two germline ends. The germline gives CDR1 SGHDT, CDR2 YYEEEE. The CDR3 is made up of 14 amino acids. The complete variable domain, with remaining parts taken from reference TRBV5-6 and TRBJ1-5, reads DAGVTQSPTHLIKTRGQQVTLRCSPKSGHDTVSWYQQALGQGPQFIFQYYEEEERQRGNFPDRFSGHQFPNYSSELNVNALLLGDSALYLCASSVYSSNQPQHFGDGTRLSIL.

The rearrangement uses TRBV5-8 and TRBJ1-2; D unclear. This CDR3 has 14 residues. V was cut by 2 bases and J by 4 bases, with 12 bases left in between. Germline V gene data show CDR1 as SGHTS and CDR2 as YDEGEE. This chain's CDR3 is CASSLLQKSYGYTF. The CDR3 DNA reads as TGTGCCAGCAGCTTACTGCAAAAGTCCTATGGCTACACCTTC.

Written as DNA, the CDR3 is TGTGCCAGCAGGAAGGAGGGGAGAACTGAAGCTTTCTTT. The encoded protein is CASRKEGRTEAFF. This chain connects TRBV6-6 to TRBJ1-1; D may be TRBD1 (5 bases). Germline V gene lookup returns CDR1 MNHNY and CDR2 SVGAGI (reference sequence). The V gene lost 6 bases and the J gene lost 5 bases, with 13 bases spanning the gap. The CDR3 sequence is 13 residues long.

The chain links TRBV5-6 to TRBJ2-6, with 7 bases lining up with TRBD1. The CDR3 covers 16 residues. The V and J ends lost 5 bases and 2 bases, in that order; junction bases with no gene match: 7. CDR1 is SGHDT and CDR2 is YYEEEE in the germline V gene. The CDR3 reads CASSPQGYAGANVLTF. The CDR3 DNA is TGTGCCAGCAGTCCACAGGGGTACGCTGGGGCCAACGTCCTGACTTTC.

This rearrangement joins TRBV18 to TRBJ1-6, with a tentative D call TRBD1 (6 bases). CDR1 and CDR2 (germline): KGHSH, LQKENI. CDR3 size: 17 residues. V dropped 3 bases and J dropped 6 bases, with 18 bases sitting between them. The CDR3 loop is CASSPHAQQGPNSPLHF. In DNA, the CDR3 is TGTGCCAGCTCACCCCACGCTCAACAGGGACCTAATTCACCCCTCCACTTT. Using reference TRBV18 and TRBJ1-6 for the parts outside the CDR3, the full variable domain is NAGVMQNPRHLVRRRGQEARLRCSPMKGHSHVYWYRQLPEEGLKFMVYLQKENIIDESGMPKERFSAEFPKEGPSILRIQQVVRGDSAAYFCASSPHAQQGPNSPLHFGNGTRLTVT.

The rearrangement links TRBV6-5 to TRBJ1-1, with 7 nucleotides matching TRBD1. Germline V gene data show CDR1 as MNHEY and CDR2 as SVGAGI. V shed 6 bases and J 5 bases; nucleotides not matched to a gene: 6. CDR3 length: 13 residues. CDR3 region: CASRLQGWTEAFF. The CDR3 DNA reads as TGTGCCAGCAGACTACAGGGGTGGACTGAAGCTTTCTTT.

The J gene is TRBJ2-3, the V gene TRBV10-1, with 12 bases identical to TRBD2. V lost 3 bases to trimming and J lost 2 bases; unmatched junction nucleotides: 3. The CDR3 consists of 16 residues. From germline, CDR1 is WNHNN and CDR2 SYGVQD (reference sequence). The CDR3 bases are TGCGCCAGCAGTGAACGACTAGCGGGGGCCACAGATACGCAGTATTTT. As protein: CASSERLAGATDTQYF.

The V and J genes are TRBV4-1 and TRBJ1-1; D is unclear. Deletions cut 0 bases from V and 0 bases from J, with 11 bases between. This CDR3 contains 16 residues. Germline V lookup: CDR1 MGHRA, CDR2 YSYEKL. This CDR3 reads CASSQDLFTLNTEAFF. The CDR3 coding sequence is TGCGCCAGCAGCCAAGATCTATTCACCTTGAACACTGAAGCTTTCTTT.

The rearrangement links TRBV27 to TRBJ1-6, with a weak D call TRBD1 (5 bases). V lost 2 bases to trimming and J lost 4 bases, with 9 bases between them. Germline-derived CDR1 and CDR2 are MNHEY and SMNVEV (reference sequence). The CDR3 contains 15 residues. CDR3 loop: CASSLRGLYNSPLHF. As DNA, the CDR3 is TGTGCCAGCAGTTTAAGGGGCCTTTATAATTCACCCCTCCACTTT.

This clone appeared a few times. The CDR3 DNA follows: TGCGCCAGCAGCTTAACGAGCTCCTATAATTCACCCCTCCACTTT. Translated: CASSLTSSYNSPLHF. The rearrangement joins TRBV23-1 to TRBJ1-6; D remains ambiguous. TRBV23-1 is known as an ORF, though its function is uncertain. The ends were cut back, 6 bases at V and 0 bases at J, with 9 bases in the middle. The CDR3 loop spans 15 amino acids.

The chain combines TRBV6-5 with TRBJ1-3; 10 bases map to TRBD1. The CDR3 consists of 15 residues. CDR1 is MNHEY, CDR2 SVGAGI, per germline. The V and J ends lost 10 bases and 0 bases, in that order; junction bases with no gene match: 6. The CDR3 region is CATSRDRGSGNTIYF. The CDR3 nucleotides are TGTGCCACCTCCCGGGACAGGGGCTCTGGAAACACCATATATTTT.

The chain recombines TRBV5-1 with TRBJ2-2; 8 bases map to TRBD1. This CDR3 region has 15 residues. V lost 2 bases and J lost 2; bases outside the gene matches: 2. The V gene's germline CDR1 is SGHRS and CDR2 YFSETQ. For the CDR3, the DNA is TGCGCCAGCAGCTTCGGACAGGGAAACACCGGGGAGCTGTTTTTT. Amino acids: CASSFGQGNTGELFF.

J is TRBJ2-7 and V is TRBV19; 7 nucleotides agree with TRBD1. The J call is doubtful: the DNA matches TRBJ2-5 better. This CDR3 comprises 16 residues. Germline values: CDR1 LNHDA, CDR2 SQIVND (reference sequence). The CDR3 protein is CASSIWPGGPQETQYF. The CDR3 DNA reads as TGTGCCAGTAGTATATGGCCAGGGGGTCCCCAAGAGACCCAGTACTTC.

In nucleotides, the CDR3 is TGTGCCAGCACCCCGGGGACAGCGGAGACAGATACGCAGTATTTT. Protein sequence: CASTPGTAETDTQYF. J is TRBJ2-3 and V is TRBV6-4; 7 bases match TRBD1. V shed 7 bases and J 3 bases; nucleotides not matched to a gene: 10. Germline CDR1 and CDR2: MRHNA and SNTAGT. The CDR3 sequence is 15 residues long.

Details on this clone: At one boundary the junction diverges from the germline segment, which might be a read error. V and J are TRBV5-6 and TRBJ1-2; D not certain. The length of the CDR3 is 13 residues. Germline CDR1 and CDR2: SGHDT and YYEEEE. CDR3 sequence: CASSSLRFAVLYF. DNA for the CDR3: TGTGCCAGCAGCTCCCTCCGCTTTGCGGTTCTCTACTTC.

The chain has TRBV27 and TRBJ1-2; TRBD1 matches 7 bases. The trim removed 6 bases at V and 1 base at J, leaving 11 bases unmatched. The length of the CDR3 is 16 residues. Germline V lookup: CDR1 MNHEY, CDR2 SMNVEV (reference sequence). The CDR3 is CASRLGGTDNNYGYTF. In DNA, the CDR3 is TGTGCCAGCAGACTTGGGGGGACAGACAATAACTATGGCTACACCTTC.

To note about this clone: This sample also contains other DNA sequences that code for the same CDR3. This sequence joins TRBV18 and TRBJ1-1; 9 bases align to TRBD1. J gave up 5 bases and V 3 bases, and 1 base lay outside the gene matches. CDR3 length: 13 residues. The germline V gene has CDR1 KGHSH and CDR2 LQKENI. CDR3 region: CASSPDRGTEAFF. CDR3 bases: TGTGCCAGCTCACCCGACAGGGGGACTGAAGCTTTCTTT.

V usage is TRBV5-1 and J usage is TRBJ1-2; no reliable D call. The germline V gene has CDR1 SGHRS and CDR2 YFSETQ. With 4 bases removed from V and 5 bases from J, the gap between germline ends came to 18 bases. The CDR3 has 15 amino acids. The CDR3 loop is CASSILPVTIYGYTF. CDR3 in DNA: TGCGCCAGCAGCATCCTGCCCGTGACAATTTATGGCTACACCTTC. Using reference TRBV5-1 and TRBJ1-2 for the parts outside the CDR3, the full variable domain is KAGVTQTPRYLIKTRGQQVTLSCSPISGHRSVSWYQQTPGQGLQFLFEYFSETQRNKGNFPGRFSGRQFSNSRSEMNVSTLELGDSALYLCASSILPVTIYGYTFGSGTRLTVV.

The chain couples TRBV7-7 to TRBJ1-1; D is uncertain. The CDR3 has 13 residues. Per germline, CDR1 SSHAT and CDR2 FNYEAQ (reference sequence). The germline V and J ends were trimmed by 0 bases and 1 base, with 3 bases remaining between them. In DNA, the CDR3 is TGTGCCAGCAGCTTAGCCCGGAACACTGAAGCTTTCTTT. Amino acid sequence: CASSLARNTEAFF.

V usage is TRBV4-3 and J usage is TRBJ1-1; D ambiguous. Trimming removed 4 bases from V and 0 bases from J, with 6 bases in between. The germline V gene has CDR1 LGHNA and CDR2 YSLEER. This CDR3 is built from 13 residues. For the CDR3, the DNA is TGCGCCAGCAGCCCCCGTTTGAACACTGAAGCTTTCTTT. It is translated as CASSPRLNTEAFF.

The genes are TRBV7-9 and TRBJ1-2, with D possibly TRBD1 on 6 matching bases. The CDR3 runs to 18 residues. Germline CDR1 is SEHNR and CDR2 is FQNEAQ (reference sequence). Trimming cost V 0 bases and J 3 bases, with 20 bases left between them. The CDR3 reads CASSLATQGSARYYGYTF. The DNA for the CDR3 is TGTGCCAGCAGCTTAGCGACGCAGGGGTCCGCCCGCTACTATGGCTACACCTTC.

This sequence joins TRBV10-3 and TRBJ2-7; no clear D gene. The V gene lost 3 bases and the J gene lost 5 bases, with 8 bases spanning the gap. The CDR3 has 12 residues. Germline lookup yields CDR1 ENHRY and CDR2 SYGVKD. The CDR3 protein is CAISDKHDEQYF. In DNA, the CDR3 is TGTGCCATCAGTGACAAACACGACGAGCAGTACTTC.

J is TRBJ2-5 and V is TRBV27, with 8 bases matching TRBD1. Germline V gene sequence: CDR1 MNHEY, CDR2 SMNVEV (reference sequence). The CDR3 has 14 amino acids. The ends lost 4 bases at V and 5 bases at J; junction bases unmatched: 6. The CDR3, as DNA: TGTGCCAGCAGTTCCCTCAGGGGGCCGGAGACCCAGTACTTC. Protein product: CASSSLRGPETQYF.